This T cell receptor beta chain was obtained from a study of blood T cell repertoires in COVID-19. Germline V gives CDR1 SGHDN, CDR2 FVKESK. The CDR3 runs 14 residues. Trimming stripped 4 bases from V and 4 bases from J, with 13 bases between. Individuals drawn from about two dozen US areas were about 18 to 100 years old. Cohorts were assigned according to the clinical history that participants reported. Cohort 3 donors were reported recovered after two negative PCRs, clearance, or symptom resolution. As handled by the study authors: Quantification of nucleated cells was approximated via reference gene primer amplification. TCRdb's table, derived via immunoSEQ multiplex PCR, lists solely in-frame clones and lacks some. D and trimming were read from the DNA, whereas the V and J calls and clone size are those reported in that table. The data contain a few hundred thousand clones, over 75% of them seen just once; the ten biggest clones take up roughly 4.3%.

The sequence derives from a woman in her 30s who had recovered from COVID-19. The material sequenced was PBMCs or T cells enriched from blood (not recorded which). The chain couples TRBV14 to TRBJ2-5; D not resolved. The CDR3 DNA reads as TGTGCCAGCAGCCTGAAGGAACTACGAGAGACCCAGTACTTC. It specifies CASSLKELRETQYF.